The source of this T cell receptor (beta chain) is a study of blood T cell repertoires in COVID-19. TCRdb's copy holds only in-frame clones and misses some; the assay was immunoSEQ multiplex PCR. This sample has under 450,000 clones, with roughly four fifths found just once. V was clipped by 7 bases and J by 2 bases, with 8 bases between them. Germline assignment: CDR1 LGHDT and CDR2 YNNKEL (reference sequence). CDR3 size: 13 residues. The specimen was PBMCs or T cells enriched from blood (not recorded which). The genes are TRBV3-1 (or the pseudogene TRBV3-2) and TRBJ2-2; D is uncertain. This receptor was obtained from a woman aged 50 to 60 who had recovered from COVID-19. The CDR3 DNA follows: TGTGCCAGCATCGGCGGTAACACCGGGGAGCTGTTTTTT. It is translated as CASIGGNTGELFF.